This is a list of T cell receptor beta chains from one sample in a study of radiation and T cells in renal cell carcinoma. Profiling relied on immunoSEQ multiplex PCR, and the TCRdb table lists in-frame clones only, not all of them. The sample holds 18,000 or so clones, less than 65% seen once. The source was tumor tissue, collected from a patient whose treatment included radiotherapy and nephrectomy. These receptors were obtained from a middle-aged man with renal cell carcinoma. CDR3s include the opening cysteine and the closing phenylalanine or tryptophan. The D gene is left open where the match is weak. Clone size appears in some rows only: once, few, many, or a class for an expanded clone.

clone size	V gene	J gene	D gene	CDR3 protein	CDR3 DNA
once	TRBV7-8	TRBJ1-4	.	CAIPLGGTNEKLFF	TGTGCCATCCCCCTAGGGGGGACTAATGAAAAACTGTTTTTT
many	TRBV2	TRBJ1-5	.	CASCRTVSNQPQHF	TGTGCCAGCTGCCGGACCGTCAGCAATCAGCCCCAGCATTTT
.	TRBV29-1	TRBJ1-3	.	CSVFTAGNTIYF	TGCAGCGTTTTTACGGCTGGAAACACCATATATTTT
medium-sized	TRBV29-1	TRBJ1-2	.	CSVEDPRGSFYGYTF	TGCAGCGTTGAAGACCCCCGGGGCAGCTTCTATGGCTACACCTTC
.	TRBV18	TRBJ1-2	.	CASSPPNIQGLGYTF	TGTGCCAGCTCACCACCTAACATACAGGGCCTTGGCTACACCTTC
.	TRBV5-1	TRBJ2-3	TRBD1	CASSLGRGRFNTQYF	TGCGCCAGCAGCTTGGGCAGGGGGCGCTTTAATACGCAGTATTTT
.	TRBV5-1	TRBJ2-5	TRBD2	CASSLGTSGIVVTETQYF	TGCGCCAGCAGCTTGGGGACTAGCGGGATTGTTGTAACTGAGACCCAGTACTTC
.	TRBV9	TRBJ2-7	.	CASSATGYEQYF	TGTGCCAGCAGCGCAACCGGGTACGAGCAGTACTTC
once	TRBV6-5	TRBJ1-1	.	CASSLLGGNTEAFF	TGTGCCAGCAGTTTACTAGGAGGGAACACTGAAGCTTTCTTT
.	TRBV10-2	TRBJ2-7	.	CASLGSSYEQYF	TGCGCCAGCCTCGGGAGCTCCTACGAGCAGTACTTC
medium-sized	TRBV9	TRBJ2-3	.	CASSVRPGDPPDTQYF	TGTGCCAGCAGCGTAAGACCGGGGGACCCTCCCGATACGCAGTATTTT
.	TRBV6-5	TRBJ2-7	.	CASSYSRDFPYEQYF	TGTGCCAGCAGTTACAGCCGAGATTTCCCCTACGAGCAGTACTTC
.	TRBV13	TRBJ2-5	.	CASSLYSRETQYF	TGTGCCAGCAGCTTGTACAGCCGTGAGACCCAGTACTTC
.	TRBV29-1	TRBJ1-2	.	CSVGAFYGYTF	TGCAGCGTTGGGGCTTTCTATGGCTACACCTTC
few	TRBV5-1	TRBJ1-1	.	CASSFSRLTPNTEAFF	TGCGCCAGCAGCTTCAGCCGACTCACCCCAAACACTGAAGCTTTCTTT
.	TRBV14	TRBJ2-3	TRBD1	CASSPWTGGADTQYF	TGTGCCAGCAGCCCTTGGACAGGGGGCGCAGATACGCAGTATTTT
.	TRBV28	TRBJ2-1	.	CASSPGRVYNEQFF	TGTGCCAGCAGCCCTGGGCGGGTGTACAATGAGCAGTTCTTC
.	TRBV7-8	TRBJ2-7	TRBD1	CASRTDRGSSYEQYF	TGTGCCAGCAGAACTGACAGGGGAAGCTCCTACGAGCAGTACTTC
medium-sized	TRBV2	TRBJ1-2	.	CASRMTGTGGDYTF	TGTGCCAGCAGAATGACAGGCACTGGTGGTGACTACACCTTC
few	TRBV5-4	TRBJ2-4	TRBD1	CASSPGGSSKNIQYF	TGTGCCAGCAGCCCAGGGGGCTCGTCCAAAAACATTCAGTACTTC
few	TRBV5-4	TRBJ2-6	.	CASSPQTGRSGANVLTF	TGTGCCAGCAGCCCCCAGACTGGACGCTCTGGGGCCAACGTCCTGACTTTC
.	TRBV9	TRBJ1-4	TRBD1	CASSGGQGNSNEKLFF	TGTGCCAGCAGCGGTGGACAGGGGAACTCTAATGAAAAACTGTTTTTT
.	TRBV29-1	TRBJ2-7	.	CSVYTNYEQYF	TGCAGCGTTTACACAAATTACGAGCAGTACTTC
once	TRBV30	TRBJ2-3	.	CAWSVRGLLTDTQYF	TGTGCCTGGAGTGTCAGAGGGCTACTCACAGATACGCAGTATTTT
few	TRBV2	TRBJ2-3	.	CASSETSTDTQYF	TGTGCCAGCAGCGAAACTAGCACAGATACGCAGTATTTT
many	TRBV5-1	TRBJ1-1	.	CASSLGETGWNTEAFF	TGCGCCAGCAGCTTGGGGGAGACCGGATGGAACACTGAAGCTTTCTTT
.	TRBV2	TRBJ2-5	TRBD2	CAIRLRAGGGENQYF	TGTGCCATCCGACTAAGAGCGGGAGGTGGTGAGAACCAGTACTTC